This T cell receptor beta chain appears in the sequencing data of a study of T cell responses to AZD1222 COVID-19 vaccine (dated by TCRdb to the early 2020s). For context, the study as a whole: A total of more than 230 trial participants underwent TCR sequencing, of whom 207 received two doses of AZD1222 and 26 received two doses of the MenACWY control vaccine. Trial participants were enrolled into age subgroups of 18-55, 56-69 and 70-plus years, which contained around 150, 29 and 61 TCR-sequenced participants, respectively.

Trimming accounts for 0 bases at V and 5 bases at J, while the number of junction bases matched to no gene is 7. Including the terminal cysteine and phenylalanine, the CDR3 comprises 17 residues. Kept here is only the CDR3 DNA, which spans 51 bases and is read in frame from base 1. Taken from the germline V gene (reference sequence), the CDR1 and CDR2 loops are MNHEY and SMNVEV. This sample's time point label indicates: about 28 days (+/-7) after the second vaccine dose. AZD1222 recipients with second doses at about 4 weeks or about 12 weeks were pooled, because spike-specific TCR depth and breadth did not differ between schedules. Samples from vaccinated people were obtained from the UK trials COV001 and COV002, which included a single-blind randomized controlled phase 2/3 trial of AZD1222 (ChAdOx1 nCoV-19) in healthy adults. For TCRbeta chain sequencing, PBMC samples from trial participants were taken at day 0 and at day 28 after the second dose.

The CDR3 regions of human TCRbeta chains were analyzed by immunosequencing. The paper's processing steps were these. TCRs in the repertoires were compared against a reference library of SARS-CoV-2-specific TCRs that had been generated with the MIRA antigen-specificity platform. Breadth meant the fraction of unique TCRs that were SARS-CoV-2-associated, whereas depth meant the fraction of total T cells that were SARS-CoV-2-associated. Each spike-specific TCR was assigned to its reactive spike region and to a CD4 or CD8 class using the MIRA data. Log10-transformed breadth and depth values were compared by one-way ANOVA with Sidak's multiple comparisons tests. Imported from immuneACCESS, the table was reduced by TCRdb to in-frame sequences with V and J called. These copies leave out some clones; in studies compared against another copy, an unresolved V gene accounts for under half, and the cause of the remainder is not known. That table is the source of V, J and clone size, and D and trimming were worked out from the DNA. Here the sample has roughly 100,000 clones; approximately 92% occur a single time. The biggest ten clones account for 35% to 55% of the sample.

On this clone itself: This clone's antigen is unknown. Base qualities are not recorded, but no much larger clone differs from it by a single base.

Summary of the overall study and its limitations: Participants were mostly white British and included more females than males, and it was suggested by the authors that clonal diversity may have been underestimated. Spike-specific TCR breadth and depth rose significantly after two AZD1222 doses compared with day 0 and with MenACWY recipients. Conclusions about previously exposed vaccinees are limited because only six or seven AZD1222 recipients were SARS-CoV-2 seropositive at baseline. Vaccine-associated CD4 TCRs spanned the whole spike protein, with dominant responses in regions 160-218 and 743-854. No day 14 peak-response samples were available, so repertoires were characterized only after the peak T cell response. Epitopes outside the regions mutated in the B.1.351 and B.1.1.7 variants were reportedly recognized by nearly half of the unique spike-specific TCRs. The 56-69-year group was small, and its depth increase did not reach significance, likely because of low power.

The rearrangement combines TRBV27 with TRBJ2-5; 12 middle bases align to TRBD2. The sequence came from an adult who received the AZD1222 COVID-19 vaccine. The sequencing here drew on peripheral blood, taken 28 days after the second AZD1222 dose. Read as DNA, the sequence is TGTGCCAGCAGTTTATCTAGACTAGCGGGAGATCACGAGACCCAGTACTTC. It encodes CASSLSRLAGDHETQYF.